This TCR beta chain was obtained from a study of identical twins. Study observations and caveats: The models systematically underestimated how much out-of-frame TCR alpha was shared in monozygotic twins. Diverse VJ usage suggested most zero-insertion clonotypes were not invariant T cells.

Template switching introduced a universal primer site, and the cDNA bore unique molecular identifiers. TCRdb fed the 5' RACE reads into MiXCR, producing one record per CDR3 protein. The sample includes 250,000 to 300,000 distinct CDR3 sequences, around 8% seen only once; the top ten take less than 4%. This clonotype was seen a handful of times. Its matching antigen is unknown. This sample was shared with a second study, whose subject was yellow fever vaccine responses in identical twins.

This receptor was taken from a young woman in good health. The sample comprised CD8+ T cells sorted from blood.

CDR3 region: CASRPLGREGRFKNIQYF. In DNA form, the CDR3 reads TGCGCCAGCAGACCTCTCGGGCGGGAGGGCCGTTTCAAAAACATTCAGTACTTC. This chain links TRBV23-1 with TRBJ2-4; TRBD2 matches at 9 bases. TRBV23-1 has ORF status, its function being uncertain. V trimming: 6 bases; J trimming: 3 bases; junction bases outside the gene matches: 15. There are 18 residues in the CDR3.